Described below is a single TCR beta chain sequence and its context. Antigen: not known. These data are taken from a study of cytomegalovirus exposure and HLA in healthy donors. General observations from the study: CMV serostatus was the sole immune exposure information available. In a later analysis, at a false discovery rate of 0.05, 15,000 to 20,000 TCR beta sequences matched HLA alleles. Follow-up analysis later connected one missense variant in DCLRE1C with trimming of TCR beta V- and J-genes.

Germline V gene data show CDR1 as MDHEN and CDR2 as SYDVKM. The V gene end was trimmed by 4 bases and the J gene end by 7 bases; junction bases not matched to a gene: 6. This CDR3 spans 15 amino acids. Vbeta (60) and Jbeta (13) primers were used in the PCR. Only in-frame clones appear in the TCRdb table, and some are missing; sequencing was by immunoSEQ multiplex PCR. The sample contains 150,000 to 200,000 clones, roughly 75% of which appear only once. The source of this sequence is a woman in her 40s in good health and CMV-seropositive. The rearrangement joins TRBV28 to TRBJ1-4, with TRBD1 matching over 10 bases. The sample comprised PBMCs. The CDR3 sequence: CASSSGQGSGEKLFF. The CDR3 region has the DNA TGTGCCAGCAGTTCGGGACAGGGGAGTGGTGAAAAACTGTTTTTT.